The clone carrying this T cell receptor beta chain was observed a few times. What it recognizes is unknown. The data originate from a study of T cells after yellow fever vaccination. Across the whole study: SMART-Seq v4 Ultra Low Input prepared libraries from low-cell fractions. Overall study results and limits: Most clones from primary vaccination resurfaced after the booster (under 97% CD4, approximately 88% CD8). It was the secondary response that reached its peak faster, day 5 versus 15, but it was weaker.

Production of TCR cDNA was by 5'RACE template switching, which also added a universal primer site and UMIs. TCRdb analysed the 5' RACE reads with MiXCR anew, one entry per CDR3 protein. The table lists roughly 500,000 distinct CDR3 sequences, roughly 19% of them singletons, with 14% in the top ten. There are 17 residues in the CDR3. The germline V gene has CDR1 SQVTM and CDR2 ANQGSEA. V lost 4 bases to trimming and J lost 2 bases, with 23 bases between them. J is TRBJ2-5 and V is TRBV29-1, with D possibly being TRBD2 (5 bases). The TCR was taken from a man in his thirties or forties who received the YFV17D yellow fever vaccine. The sample here was PBMCs, taken 15 days after the yellow fever booster vaccination. The CDR3 region is CSVASRPSGNSQETQYF. CDR3 DNA sequence: TGCAGCGTTGCTTCTCGGCCCTCGGGAAATTCTCAAGAGACCCAGTACTTC.